Each of the 29 T cell receptor beta chains below was sequenced from the same sample in a study of beta chain features in type 1 diabetes. Antigens of these TCRs are unknown. TCRB transcripts that were expressed got sequenced, as all of the isolated RNA had been reverse transcribed. Clones were read by immunoSEQ multiplex PCR, and TCRdb kept only the in-frame ones, dropping some. The sample contains under 350,000 clones, 24% of which appear only once. Whole-study findings and limits: People with Type 1 diabetes carried modestly yet significantly shorter TCRB CDR3s in all four CD4+ subsets.

Sequencing was performed on naive CD4+ T cells from blood. These receptors originate from a woman aged 25 to 39 with type 1 diabetes.

Only a few counts were recorded for this clone. The chain is built from TRBV19 and TRBJ2-2; perhaps TRBD2 as D (6 bases). The CDR3 is 15 residues long. From germline, CDR1 is LNHDA and CDR2 SQIVND (reference sequence). Trimming shortened V by 4 bases and J by 4 bases, and 13 bases separated the two germline ends. Here the CDR3 DNA reads TGTGCCAGTAGTACGGGACTTCTCACCACCGGGGAGCTGTTTTTT. Amino acids: CASSTGLLTTGELFF.

The CDR3 sequence is CASNALSSTEAFF. CDR3 bases: TGTGCCAGTAATGCACTCTCGTCCACTGAAGCTTTCTTT. The chain is built from TRBV19 and TRBJ1-1; D is unresolved. Germline lookup yields CDR1 LNHDA and CDR2 SQIVND (reference sequence). The CDR3 runs 13 residues. Trimming stripped 7 bases from V and 4 bases from J, with 13 bases between.

The rearrangement uses TRBV28 and TRBJ2-3; 8 nucleotides align to TRBD1. CDR3 size: 14 residues. V was clipped by 3 bases and J by 5 bases; unmatched bases: 4. Germline V gives CDR1 MDHEN, CDR2 SYDVKM. The CDR3 bases are TGTGCCAGCAGTTTTCAGGGGGCAGGAGATACGCAGTATTTT. Translating gives CASSFQGAGDTQYF.

This chain uses TRBV10-3 with TRBJ1-4, with a weak D call TRBD1 (5 bases). V gave up 3 bases and J gave up 15 bases, with 14 bases separating them. This CDR3 region has 12 residues. Germline lookup yields CDR1 ENHRY and CDR2 SYGVKD. CDR3 loop: CAISDGTEPLFF. CDR3 coding DNA: TGTGCCATCAGTGACGGGACTGAGCCATTGTTTTTT.

V and J are TRBV29-1 and TRBJ1-1, with D uncertain. The CDR3 contains 17 residues. Trimming shortened V by 1 base and J by 0 bases, and 18 bases separated the two germline ends. Germline CDR1 and CDR2: SQVTM and ANQGSEA. CDR3 in amino acids: CSVEAWHSKGLNTEAFF. As DNA, the CDR3 is TGCAGCGTTGAAGCGTGGCACAGCAAAGGTTTGAACACTGAAGCTTTCTTT.

This clone was seen a single time. The V gene is TRBV29-1, the J gene TRBJ2-7; 8 bases map to TRBD2. The CDR3 consists of 14 residues. Trimming cost V 4 bases and J 2 bases; bases outside gene matches: 7. The germline gives CDR1 SQVTM, CDR2 ANQGSEA. The CDR3 bases are TGCAGCGTTGTACCTAGCGGGTCACCCTACGAGCAGTACTTC. Residues: CSVVPSGSPYEQYF.

The chain has TRBV11-2 and TRBJ2-5, with TRBD2 matching 8 bases. The last part of the DNA fits TRBJ2-7 better; the J call may be wrong. This CDR3 region has 14 residues. The germline CDR1 and CDR2 sequences are SGHAT and FQNNGV. The CDR3 loop reads CASSLVLAGYEQYF. CDR3 in DNA: TGTGCCAGCAGCTTAGTCCTAGCGGGTTACGAGCAGTACTTC.

This clone has only a few counts. The chain has TRBV7-2 and TRBJ2-3; 7 positions agree with TRBD2. J was trimmed by 2 bases and V by 3 bases; bases with no gene match: 5. The CDR3 sequence is 15 residues long. Germline CDR1 and CDR2: SGHTA and FQGNSA. DNA of the CDR3: TGTGCCAGCAGCTTCCGGACTAGAACCACAGATACGCAGTATTTT. Protein sequence: CASSFRTRTTDTQYF.

The rearrangement joins TRBV4-2 to TRBJ2-5; D remains unclear. The better agreement between TRBJ2-7 and the DNA end casts doubt on the J call. CDR3 length: 15 amino acids. Germline V gene lookup returns CDR1 LGHNA and CDR2 YNFKEQ. The CDR3 protein is CASSQESRNPYEQYF. CDR3 in DNA: TGTGCCAGCAGCCAAGAAAGCCGAAACCCCTACGAGCAGTACTTC.

The chain carries TRBV4-1 and TRBJ2-1, with 9 bases lining up with TRBD2. This CDR3 contains 16 residues. V shed 0 bases and J 8 bases; nucleotides not matched to a gene: 8. Germline CDR1 and CDR2: MGHRA and YSYEKL. The CDR3 DNA reads TGCGCCAGCAGCCAAGAGTGGCGGGAGGGCCACCATGAGCAGTTCTTC. This translates into CASSQEWREGHHEQFF.

The chain couples TRBV21-1 to TRBJ2-7; the D call TRBD1 from the table was never checked on the DNA. TRBV21-1 has pseudogene status. The CDR3 loop spans 16 amino acids. CDR3 region: CASSPHLGQKSYEQYF. CDR3 bases: TGTGCCAGCAGCCCCCACTTGGGACAGAAGTCCTACGAGCAGTACTTC.

The rearrangement links TRBV14 to TRBJ2-3; 9 nucleotides match TRBD2. Germline V gene sequence: CDR1 SGHDN, CDR2 FVKESK. J gave up 3 bases and V 2 bases, and 0 bases lay outside the gene matches. The CDR3 runs to 14 residues. The CDR3 DNA reads TGTGCCAGCAGCCAACTAGCGGGAACAGATACGCAGTATTTT. This encodes CASSQLAGTDTQYF. Using reference TRBV14 and TRBJ2-3 for the parts outside the CDR3, the full variable domain is EAGVTQFPSHSVIEKGQTVTLRCDPISGHDNLYWYRRVMGKEIKFLLHFVKESKQDESGMPNNRFLAERTGGTYSTLKVQPAELEDSGVYFCASSQLAGTDTQYFGPGTRLTVL.

This clone came up a few times. The V gene is TRBV2, the J gene TRBJ1-2, with D unresolved. CDR3 size: 16 residues. Germline CDR1 and CDR2: SNHLY and FYNNEI. Between the trimmed V and J ends, which lost 2 bases and 8 bases, there was a span of 21 bases. CDR3 DNA: TGTGCCAGCAGTGAAAGTCGTCAGTTGGGAGGAAGAGGCTACACCTTC. It codes for CASSESRQLGGRGYTF.

This chain links TRBV7-9 with TRBJ2-7; possibly TRBD2 for D (5 bases). The CDR3 sequence is 16 residues long. CDR1 and CDR2 from the germline V gene are SEHNR and FQNEAQ (reference sequence). V lost 6 bases and J lost 3, with 21 bases in between. The CDR3 DNA follows: TGTGCCAGCAGTTTTATAGGAGGCCCCCAAGGCTACGAGCAGTACTTC. Its translation is CASSFIGGPQGYEQYF.

The rearrangement links TRBV5-4 to TRBJ1-1; D remains ambiguous. Between the trimmed V and J ends, which lost 2 bases and 4 bases, there was a span of 6 bases. Germline CDR1 and CDR2: SGHNT and YYREEE (reference sequence). The CDR3 runs to 12 residues. CDR3 nucleotides: TGTGCCAGCAGCTTAGAGGGCACTGAAGCTTTCTTT. It codes for CASSLEGTEAFF.

This clone was counted a few times. The V gene is TRBV7-9, the J gene TRBJ1-2; no reliable D call. The CDR3 loop spans 13 amino acids. The germline V gene encodes CDR1 SEHNR and CDR2 FQNEAQ (reference sequence). Trimming cost V 5 bases and J 5 bases, with 12 bases left between them. The CDR3 sequence: CASSLYIEYGYTF. CDR3 nucleotide sequence: TGTGCCAGCAGCCTTTATATTGAGTATGGCTACACCTTC.

This clone was seen more than once but under ten times. CDR3 sequence: CASSVDQTGYYEQYF. The CDR3 nucleotides read TGTGCCAGCAGCGTAGACCAGACAGGGTACTACGAGCAGTACTTC. This chain links TRBV9 with TRBJ2-7; TRBD1 matches 7 bases. J gave up 3 bases and V 0 bases, and 6 bases lay outside the gene matches. CDR1 and CDR2 (germline): SGDLS, YYNGEE. This CDR3 contains 15 residues.

The sample holds a few counts of this clone. V is TRBV7-9 and J is TRBJ2-5, with a weak D call TRBD1 (8 bases). Germline V CDR1 and CDR2: SEHNR, FQNEAQ (reference sequence). The V end was cut by 1 base, the J end by 2 bases, with 14 bases between. The CDR3 is made up of 16 amino acids. The CDR3 nucleotides read TGTGCCAGCAGCTTAGGAACAGGGGGGGCTCAAGAGACCCAGTACTTC. Translating gives CASSLGTGGAQETQYF.

The chain uses TRBV6-5 and TRBJ1-1, with D possibly being TRBD1 (6 bases). Germline V gene data show CDR1 as MNHEY and CDR2 as SVGAGI. The CDR3 is made up of 14 amino acids. Trimming shortened V by 4 bases and J by 1 base, and 10 bases separated the two germline ends. The CDR3 reads CASSLRGQNTEAFF. CDR3 coding DNA: TGTGCCAGCAGTTTGCGGGGGCAGAACACTGAAGCTTTCTTT.

The genes are TRBV2 and TRBJ2-3; TRBD2 is a possible D gene (5 bases). Trimming took off 3 bases at V and 2 bases at J, with 15 bases between the two ends. This CDR3 contains 16 residues. Per the germline V gene, CDR1 is SNHLY and CDR2 is FYNNEI. CDR3 sequence reads: CASSERRARPTDTQYF. CDR3 DNA: TGTGCCAGCAGTGAGAGGCGGGCGAGGCCCACAGATACGCAGTATTTT.

This clone was detected only a few times. The chain has TRBV29-1 and TRBJ1-2, with D possibly being TRBD1 (5 bases). The CDR3 covers 15 residues. Trimming shortened V by 1 base and J by 5 bases, and 17 bases separated the two germline ends. Germline-derived CDR1 and CDR2 are SQVTM and ANQGSEA. The CDR3 sequence: CSVEVGRGGTYGYTF. The CDR3 nucleotides are TGCAGCGTTGAAGTTGGGCGGGGGGGAACATATGGCTACACCTTC.

This clone was seen only a few times. The rearrangement uses TRBV11-2 and TRBJ2-5; no clear D. Trimming cost V 3 bases and J 7 bases, with 12 bases left between them. CDR3 length: 13 residues. Germline CDR1 reads SGHAT; CDR2 reads FQNNGV. Here the CDR3 DNA reads TGTGCCAGCAGCTTCGGTACCACCGGGACCCAGTACTTC. This encodes CASSFGTTGTQYF.

This chain uses TRBV23-1 with TRBJ2-3, with TRBD1 identical over 10 bases. TRBV23-1 carries the ORF label, with uncertain function. With 6 bases clipped from V and 5 bases from J, the junction kept 8 bases outside the gene matches. The CDR3 consists of 15 residues. CDR3 nucleotide sequence: TGCGCCAGCAGCCGCCCGGACAGGGGGAGAGATACGCAGTATTTT. Encoded protein: CASSRPDRGRDTQYF.

CDR3 sequence: CASSHNEQGPYEQYF. The CDR3 coding sequence is TGCGCCAGCAGTCATAATGAACAGGGCCCCTACGAGCAGTACTTC. The chain combines TRBV23-1 with TRBJ2-7, with D tentatively TRBD1 (6 bases). TRBV23-1 is annotated as an ORF whose role is uncertain. The V and J ends lost 3 bases and 2 bases respectively, with 14 bases between them. The CDR3 contains 15 residues.

The chain links TRBV4-1 to TRBJ2-1, with 15 positions matching TRBD2. This CDR3 region has 19 residues. CDR1 is MGHRA, CDR2 YSYEKL, per germline. V was pared by 4 bases and J by 5 bases, with 12 bases of the junction left unmatched. The CDR3: CASSRRTSGRAESHNEQFF. DNA of the CDR3: TGCGCCAGCAGCCGGAGGACTAGCGGGAGGGCCGAGTCCCACAATGAGCAGTTCTTC.

The rearrangement joins TRBV7-8 to TRBJ2-5; weak D call: TRBD2 (6 bases). The CDR3 totals 12 residues. The germline V gene encodes CDR1 SGHVS and CDR2 FQNEAQ. V lost 5 bases, J lost 5 bases, and 9 bases lay in between. CDR3 nucleotides: TGTGCCAGCAGCAGCGGGTGGGAGACCCAGTACTTC. Translation: CASSSGWETQYF.

The chain joins TRBV7-6 to TRBJ2-7, with 9 bases matching TRBD1. This CDR3 has 18 amino acids. From germline, CDR1 is SGHVS and CDR2 FNYEAQ. J gave up 0 bases and V 3 bases, and 12 bases lay outside the gene matches. Here the CDR3 DNA reads TGTGCCAGCAGCTTCAACCCCCCGGGACAGGGATTCTCCTACGAGCAGTACTTC. Its translation: CASSFNPPGQGFSYEQYF. The whole variable domain, filled in from reference TRBV7-6 and TRBJ2-7, reads GAGVSQSPRYKVTKRGQDVALRCDPISGHVSLYWYRQALGQGPEFLTYFNYEAQQDKSGLPNDRFSAERPEGSISTLTIQRTEQRDSAMYRCASSFNPPGQGFSYEQYFGPGTRLTVT.

The table lists this clone with a few counts. V and J are TRBV27 and TRBJ2-1; D possibly corresponds to TRBD1 (6 bases). The CDR3 length is 14 residues. V lost 5 bases, J lost 7 bases, and 15 bases lay in between. CDR1 and CDR2 from the germline V gene are MNHEY and SMNVEV (reference sequence). The DNA for the CDR3 is TGTGCCAGCAGTATGGGACACCTGAGGAATGAGCAGTTCTTC. Translating it yields CASSMGHLRNEQFF.

This clone appeared a few times. This rearrangement joins TRBV2 to TRBJ1-1; 9 nucleotides align to TRBD1. The CDR3 is 15 residues long. Germline CDR1 reads SNHLY; CDR2 reads FYNNEI. The V and J ends lost 4 bases and 3 bases, in that order; junction bases with no gene match: 6. The CDR3 region is CASSVLGQGHTEAFF. In nucleotides, the CDR3 is TGTGCCAGCAGTGTCCTGGGACAGGGACACACTGAAGCTTTCTTT.